Judged by abundance, the clone carrying this T cell receptor beta chain is medium-sized. Its cognate antigen is unknown. This sample was included in a study of T and B cells in COVID-19 patients. As for the study in general: The recovered patients had mostly mild to moderate COVID-19 with outpatient management.

Looked up from germline, CDR1 is MNHEY and CDR2 is SVGAGI. The V gene lost 6 bases and the J gene lost 0 bases, with 15 bases spanning the gap. The CDR3 sequence is 15 residues long. Findings and caveats of the study: Patients with COVID-19 reportedly showed strongly skewed T cell receptor beta variable and joining gene usage. At recovery TRB diversity and richness exceeded healthy donors, after highly clonal active COVID-19 repertoires.

TRB was amplified from about 250-500 ng of blood genomic DNA. BIOMED2 TRB-A/B primer pools were used in multiplex TRB PCR. TCRdb independently ran MiXCR on the multiplex PCR reads; one entry per CDR3 protein. The repertoire holds thousands of distinct CDR3 sequences, 26% seen once, with 9% to 15% in the top ten. This chain connects TRBV6-5 to TRBJ2-7; weak D call: TRBD1 (5 bases). The TCR sequence derives from a human donor with active COVID-19. The sample was blood. The CDR3 protein is CASRDYYRSSYEQYF. The CDR3 DNA reads as TGTGCCAGCAGAGATTACTACAGGAGCTCCTACGAGCAGTACTTC.